This paragraph covers one T cell receptor beta chain sequence. Its matching antigen is unknown. This sample was taken from a study of shared clonotypes between healthy human individuals. Study observations and caveats: It was the few donors that limited the genetic and exposure-history diversity represented.

Repertoires were generated with immunoSEQ multiplex PCR, while TCRdb's copy carries only in-frame clones and drops some. The data hold some 2,000,000 clones, with approximately 95% observed a single time. Trimming at V came to 4 bases and at J to 9 bases, leaving 12 bases not matched to a gene. CDR1 is SGHNT and CDR2 is YENEEA in the germline V gene. The CDR3 totals 16 residues. It was CD45RO-negative cells, positively selected for CCR7, that made up naive CD8 cells, with terminally differentiated effector memory CD45RA+ cells excluded. Sequenced input: naive CD8+ T cells sorted from blood. J is TRBJ2-1 and V is TRBV11-3; 10 nucleotides line up with TRBD1. The clonotype comes from a man younger than 30 in good health. CDR3 nucleotides: TGTGCCAGCAGCTCCCGGGACAGGGGCCCCGTGGGTGAGCAGTTCTTC. Protein product: CASSSRDRGPVGEQFF.